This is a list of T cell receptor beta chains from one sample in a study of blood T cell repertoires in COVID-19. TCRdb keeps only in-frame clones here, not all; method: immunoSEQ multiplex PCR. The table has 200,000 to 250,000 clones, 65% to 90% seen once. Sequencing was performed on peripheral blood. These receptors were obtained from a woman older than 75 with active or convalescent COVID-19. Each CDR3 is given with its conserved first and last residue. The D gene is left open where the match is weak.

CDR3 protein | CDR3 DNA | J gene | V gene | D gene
CAIREVGQGWSDEQFF | TGTGCCATCAGGGAAGTTGGGCAGGGATGGTCGGATGAGCAGTTCTTC | TRBJ2-1 | TRBV10-3 | -
CASSGEGLAGAYEQYF | TGCGCCAGCAGCGGGGAAGGACTAGCGGGAGCCTACGAGCAGTACTTC | TRBJ2-7 | TRBV5-1 | TRBD2
CASSIAASGNYEQYF | TGTGCCAGCAGTATAGCGGCTAGCGGGAATTACGAGCAGTACTTC | TRBJ2-7 | TRBV28 | TRBD2
CASSQDSMSGSYNEQFF | TGTGCCAGCAGCCAAGATAGTATGAGCGGCTCCTACAATGAGCAGTTCTTC | TRBJ2-1 | TRBV3-1/TRBV3-2 | -
CASSHPRGRGSFGYTF | TGTGCCAGCAGTCATCCCCGAGGAAGGGGGTCGTTCGGCTACACCTTC | TRBJ1-2 | TRBV28 | -
CASSQDGRGNTGELFF | TGCGCCAGCAGCCAAGATGGAAGAGGGAACACCGGGGAGCTGTTTTTT | TRBJ2-2 | TRBV4-1 | -
CASSPDRAWGNTIYF | TGCGCCAGCAGCCCGGACAGGGCTTGGGGAAACACCATATATTTT | TRBJ1-3 | TRBV5-1 | TRBD1
CASSDQWTVSTDTQYF | TGTGCCAGCAGTGACCAGTGGACAGTGAGCACAGATACGCAGTATTTT | TRBJ2-3 | TRBV6-4 | -
CASSHQTGIPYEQYF | TGCGCCAGCAGCCACCAGACAGGCATTCCCTACGAGCAGTACTTC | TRBJ2-7 | TRBV4-1 | -
CASSQVTGANQPQHF | TGTGCCAGCAGCCAAGTCACAGGGGCCAATCAGCCCCAGCATTTT | TRBJ1-5 | TRBV4-2 | TRBD1
CASSQDLAGGYEQYF | TGTGCCAGCAGCCAAGATCTAGCGGGAGGGTACGAGCAGTACTTC | TRBJ2-7 | TRBV4-2 | TRBD2
CASRRAQGGTEAFF | TGTGCCAGCAGGAGAGCTCAGGGTGGCACTGAAGCTTTCTTT | TRBJ1-1 | TRBV6-5 | -
CATKEGQASGNTIYF | TGTGCCACCAAGGAGGGCCAGGCCTCTGGAAACACCATATATTTT | TRBJ1-3 | TRBV15 | -
CASSLEGQGIGTEAFF | TGCGCCAGCAGCTTGGAAGGACAGGGGATAGGTACTGAAGCTTTCTTT | TRBJ1-1 | TRBV5-1 | TRBD1
CASSRQALNTEAFF | TGTGCCAGCAGCCGACAGGCGTTGAACACTGAAGCTTTCTTT | TRBJ1-1 | TRBV27 | -
CASSLGAGGPSNEQYF | TGCGCCAGCAGCTTGGGAGCGGGAGGGCCCTCGAACGAGCAGTACTTC | TRBJ2-7 | TRBV5-1 | TRBD2